The 13 T cell receptor beta chains given below trace back to one sample, sequenced in a study of OX40 agonist ivuxolimab in advanced cancers. Profiling relied on immunoSEQ multiplex PCR, and the TCRdb table lists in-frame clones only, not all of them. The sample has some 60,000 clones; approximately 90% are singletons. The sequencing here drew on CD4+ or CD8+ T cells sorted from blood, taken in a trial of the OX40 agonist ivuxolimab. The source of these receptors is an adult with an advanced solid tumor such as melanoma, head and neck, liver or kidney cancer.

CDR3 bases: TGCGCCAGCAGCCAAAGGGGAGCGGACATTAATGAAAAACTGTTTTTT. Translation gives CASSQRGADINEKLFF. This chain links TRBV4-1 with TRBJ1-4, with D maybe TRBD1 (5 bases). Germline V gene data show CDR1 as MGHRA and CDR2 as YSYEKL. Between the trimmed V and J ends, which lost 2 bases and 4 bases, there was a span of 14 bases. The CDR3 runs to 16 residues.

The rearrangement joins TRBV7-6 to TRBJ2-1; maybe TRBD2 (6 bases). The V gene lost 1 base and the J gene lost 3 bases, with 19 bases spanning the gap. The CDR3 is made up of 18 amino acids. CDR1 is SGHVS, CDR2 FNYEAQ, per germline. The CDR3 DNA sequence: TGTGCCAGCAGCTTAGTAACTTCTGGGAGCGGGCTCTACAATGAGCAGTTCTTC. This encodes CASSLVTSGSGLYNEQFF.

Here the CDR3 DNA reads TGTGCCAGCAGCGTGGGTTTGGGGACCGGGGAGCTGTTTTTT. Residues: CASSVGLGTGELFF. This chain joins TRBV9 and TRBJ2-2, with D unclear. The germline gives CDR1 SGDLS, CDR2 YYNGEE. The CDR3 length is 14 residues. Deletions cut 2 bases from V and 5 bases from J, with 10 bases between.

The chain is built from TRBV13 and TRBJ2-1, with D perhaps matching TRBD2 (5 bases). CDR1 PRHDT and CDR2 FYEKMQ come from the germline V gene (reference sequence). The CDR3 contains 14 residues. Trimming shortened V by 0 bases and J by 6 bases, and 9 bases separated the two germline ends. CDR3 nucleotides: TGTGCCAGCAGCTTAGGCCAGCGGTTCAATGAGCAGTTCTTC. Its translation: CASSLGQRFNEQFF.

V is TRBV7-6 and J is TRBJ2-5, with no clear D. The germline V gene encodes CDR1 SGHVS and CDR2 FNYEAQ. This CDR3 contains 12 residues. CDR3 coding DNA: TGTGCTAGCTCTGTAGATCAAGAGACCCAGTACTTC. As protein: CASSVDQETQYF.

The chain uses TRBV19 and TRBJ2-7, with D unresolved. V lost 2 bases and J 5 bases, leaving 10 bases between the germline ends. There are 13 residues in the CDR3. Looked up from germline, CDR1 is LNHDA and CDR2 is SQIVND (reference sequence). Here the CDR3 DNA reads TGTGCCAGTAGTATAAGGCCTACCCACGAGCAGTACTTC. It codes for CASSIRPTHEQYF.

The chain employs TRBV29-1 and TRBJ2-1, with a weak D call TRBD2 (6 bases). Germline CDR1 reads SQVTM; CDR2 reads ANQGSEA. V was cut by 4 bases and J by 8 bases, with 21 bases left in between. The CDR3 length is 15 residues. CDR3 in DNA: TGCAGCGTTGGCCGGGGGAAGGCCCTGTTTGATGAGCAGTTCTTC. It encodes CSVGRGKALFDEQFF.

V and J are TRBV9 and TRBJ2-7; D is unresolved. The germline V gene encodes CDR1 SGDLS and CDR2 YYNGEE. Trimming pared 7 bases from V and 1 base from J, leaving 9 bases between. The CDR3 length is 12 residues. The CDR3 loop is CASGAGSYEQYF. The CDR3 bases are TGTGCCAGCGGAGCCGGGTCCTACGAGCAGTACTTC.

This chain links TRBV6-5 with TRBJ1-2; D ambiguous. The CDR3 is 13 amino acids. V lost 0 bases to trimming and J lost 5 bases, with 7 bases between them. From germline, CDR1 is MNHEY and CDR2 SVGAGI. CDR3 nucleotide sequence: TGTGCCAGCAGTTACTCGGCAGATTATGGCTACACCTTC. Translated: CASSYSADYGYTF.

The CDR3 region has the DNA TGTGCCAGCAGCTTATGGGACCAGCCCCAGCATTTT. The encoded protein is CASSLWDQPQHF. This chain links TRBV7-9 with TRBJ1-5; tentative D call: TRBD1 (5 bases). Germline CDR1 and CDR2: SEHNR and FQNEAQ (reference sequence). V dropped 2 bases and J dropped 7 bases, with 6 bases sitting between them. The CDR3 covers 12 residues.

J is TRBJ2-3 and V is TRBV7-9; D unclear. The CDR3 totals 12 residues. V gave up 5 bases and J gave up 5 bases, with 8 bases separating them. CDR1 SEHNR and CDR2 FQNEAQ come from the germline V gene (reference sequence). The CDR3 DNA reads TGTGCCAGCAGCCGAGCGCGAGATACGCAGTATTTT. This codes for CASSRARDTQYF.

The gene calls are TRBV27 and TRBJ1-1; the match to TRBD1 covers 8 bases. The CDR3 extends over 15 amino acids. Germline values: CDR1 MNHEY, CDR2 SMNVEV (reference sequence). V gave up 5 bases and J gave up 7 bases; unmatched junction bases: 12. This chain's CDR3 is CASSARTGFAGEAFF. Here the CDR3 DNA reads TGTGCCAGCAGTGCCAGGACAGGGTTCGCCGGTGAAGCTTTCTTT.

A few counts support this clone. The chain is built from TRBV9 and TRBJ2-3, with D tentatively TRBD2 (6 bases). The CDR3 is 16 residues long. The germline V and J ends were trimmed by 4 bases and 0 bases, with 15 bases remaining between them. Per the germline V gene, CDR1 is SGDLS and CDR2 is YYNGEE. The CDR3 DNA reads as TGTGCCAGCAGCCCTTCGACTAGTACTAGCACAGATACGCAGTATTTT. It encodes CASSPSTSTSTDTQYF.